These 14 T cell receptor beta chains originate from one sample sequenced in a study of T cell repertoires in cytomegalovirus infection (dated by TCRdb to the late 2010s). These receptors have no identified antigens. Per the publication, the treatment or condition label means: in vitro stimulation with specific CMV peptide epitopes to enrich CMV-specific T cells. For sequencing, an Illumina HiSeq 1500 was employed. TCRdb ran its own pipeline on the public reads, namely fastp trimming at Q25 and MiXCR clone calling, and kept in-frame beta chains. Each record represents a unique CDR3 protein, reported with the most common genes and DNA among its rows. For this sample there are 150,000 or so distinct CDR3 sequences; about 20% appear just once. The leading ten clones occupy roughly 25% of the sample. The sample in question was CD8+ T cells from cultured PBMCs, obtained from culture after CMV antigen stimulation. Every receptor here comes from a human donor in good health (CMV status not recorded). Some clones in this sample may be carry-over from other donors' samples.

The genes are TRBV9 and TRBJ1-1; TRBD1 is a possible D gene (5 bases). Germline CDR1 reads SGDLS; CDR2 reads YYNGEE. The CDR3 spans 14 residues. The V end was cut by 3 bases, the J end by 4 bases, with 13 bases between. The CDR3 bases are TGTGCCAGCAGCGGAGGGGTAGCGAGCACTGAAGCTTTCTTT. It specifies CASSGGVASTEAFF.

This clonotype appeared a few times. The V gene is TRBV6-6, the J gene TRBJ1-5; 10 nucleotides line up with TRBD1. This CDR3 is built from 16 residues. Unmatched junction bases numbered 5, after V lost 6 bases and J lost 0 bases. The germline V gene encodes CDR1 MNHNY and CDR2 SVGAGI (reference sequence). CDR3 protein: CASSRDRGTSNQPQHF. Written as DNA, the CDR3 is TGTGCCAGCAGCCGGGACAGGGGAACTAGCAATCAGCCCCAGCATTTT.

This clonotype came up a few times. This sequence joins TRBV7-6 and TRBJ2-4; 9 bases are shared with TRBD1. Per the germline V gene, CDR1 is SGHVS and CDR2 is FNYEAQ. V trimming: 1 base; J trimming: 1 base; junction bases outside the gene matches: 8. The CDR3 contains 18 residues. Here the CDR3 reads CASSLGDRVHGAKNIQYF. In nucleotides, the CDR3 is TGTGCCAGCAGCTTAGGGGACAGGGTTCATGGGGCCAAAAACATTCAGTACTTC.

This sequence joins TRBV6-6 and TRBJ2-3; D possibly corresponds to TRBD2 (5 bases). The V gene lost 5 bases and the J gene lost 6 bases, with 15 bases spanning the gap. Germline loops: CDR1 MNHNY, CDR2 SVGAGI (reference sequence). The CDR3 loop spans 14 amino acids. The CDR3 sequence is CASSDSGLTDTQYF. As DNA, the CDR3 is TGTGCCAGCAGTGATTCGGGGTTAACGGATACGCAGTATTTT.

This clonotype has a handful of counts. The V gene is TRBV7-9, the J gene TRBJ2-7; weak D call: TRBD2 (5 bases). Germline values: CDR1 SEHNR, CDR2 FQNEAQ (reference sequence). V lost 5 bases, J lost 6 bases, and 11 bases lay in between. The CDR3 is 12 residues long. CDR3 sequence: CASSRTQTEQYF. The CDR3 region has the DNA TGTGCCAGCAGCCGGACTCAAACCGAGCAGTACTTC.

This clonotype was seen repeatedly, ten times or more. This chain uses TRBV6-2 or TRBV6-3 with TRBJ2-1, with 8 bases lining up with TRBD2. This CDR3 contains 19 residues. CDR1 and CDR2 (germline): MNHEY, SVGEGT. Trimming removed 6 bases from V and 0 bases from J; junction bases left unmatched: 16. CDR3 in amino acids: CASRPTTNIAGSSYNEQFF. The CDR3 nucleotides are TGTGCCAGCAGACCCACAACCAATATAGCGGGGAGCTCCTACAATGAGCAGTTCTTC.

The genes are TRBV6-2 or TRBV6-3 and TRBJ1-5; D not resolved. The CDR3 runs to 13 residues. Trimming cost V 2 bases and J 10 bases, with 12 bases left between them. Looked up from germline, CDR1 is MNHEY and CDR2 is SVGEGT. The CDR3 DNA is TGTGCCAGCAGTTACGGCACCAACCAACCCCAGCATTTT. Translating it yields CASSYGTNQPQHF.

Note on this clonotype: A read error may be the cause here, since a much bigger clone is one base away. The chain combines TRBV7-2 with TRBJ2-7, with no clear D. Germline CDR1 and CDR2: SGHTA and FQGNSA. This CDR3 is 13 amino acids long. The V and J ends lost 3 bases and 5 bases respectively, with 11 bases between them. CDR3 bases: TGTGCCAGCAGCTTGGGGTTTACCGACGAGCAGTACTTC. Its translation is CASSLGFTDEQYF. Based on the CDR3 plus reference TRBV7-2 and TRBJ2-7, the full variable domain is GAGVSQSPSNKVTEKGKDVELRCDPISGHTALYWYRQSLGQGLEFLIYFQGNSAPDKSGLPSDRFSAERTGGSVSTLTIQRTQQEDSAVYLCASSLGFTDEQYFGPGTRLTVT.

The chain links TRBV4-2 to TRBJ1-5, with TRBD1 matching 7 bases. Germline CDR1 and CDR2: LGHNA and YNFKEQ. The CDR3 has 15 residues. The V gene end was trimmed by 0 bases and the J gene end by 11 bases; junction bases not matched to a gene: 10. In DNA form, the CDR3 reads TGTGCCAGCAGCCAAGATTGGCAGGGGGAAAATTCCCAGCATTTT. Translating gives CASSQDWQGENSQHF.

V is TRBV10-2 and J is TRBJ1-6; D not resolved. Germline-derived CDR1 and CDR2 are WSHSY and SAAADI. The V end was cut by 4 bases, the J end by 6 bases, with 10 bases between. CDR3 size: 14 residues. The CDR3 region has the DNA TGCGCCAGCAGTGGTGGGGTCAGTAATTCACCCCTCCACTTT. It codes for CASSGGVSNSPLHF.

In its sample, this clonotype was seen many times. The gene calls are TRBV7-2 and TRBJ2-5, with D unclear. The V end was cut by 2 bases, the J end by 5 bases, with 9 bases between. This CDR3 has 13 residues. Germline lookup yields CDR1 SGHTA and CDR2 FQGNSA. The CDR3 DNA is TGTGCCAGCAGCTTAAGGAATTTGGAGACCCAGTACTTC. It is translated as CASSLRNLETQYF.

This clonotype was recorded many times. The chain carries TRBV19 and TRBJ2-7; D unresolved. CDR3 length equals 14 residues. CDR1 is LNHDA, CDR2 SQIVND, per germline (reference sequence). The V end was cut by 5 bases, the J end by 2 bases, with 13 bases between. The CDR3 region has the DNA TGTGCCAGTAGTTACTCTCTCTCCCCCTACGAGCAGTACTTC. Translating gives CASSYSLSPYEQYF.

This clonotype was detected only a few times. The CDR3 loop is CASSWLTAYEQYF. Written as DNA, the CDR3 is TGTGCCAGCAGCTGGCTGACAGCCTACGAGCAGTACTTC. The genes are TRBV7-2 and TRBJ2-7; weak D call: TRBD1 (5 bases). The CDR3 spans 13 residues. The V end lost 4 bases, the J end lost 2 bases, and 9 bases lay between the germline ends. Germline V gene lookup returns CDR1 SGHTA and CDR2 FQGNSA.

This clonotype was detected only a few times. The chain carries TRBV12-3 or TRBV12-4 and TRBJ1-2; tentatively, D is TRBD1 (5 bases). The germline V and J ends were trimmed by 5 bases and 0 bases, with 25 bases remaining between them. The CDR3 extends over 19 amino acids. CDR3 nucleotide sequence: TGTGCCAGCAGTGCCTATTTCCCCCGCAGTGAGACAGCTAACTATGGCTACACCTTC. Protein product: CASSAYFPRSETANYGYTF.